This T cell receptor (beta chain) derives from a study of early T cells in non-severe SARS-CoV-2 infection. Background on the study: The chains were unpaired, and the sequenced material was bulk RNA from unsorted whole blood. Study outcomes and limitations: Private and CD4 specificities were missed by VDJdb matching, skewed to anti-spike CD8.

In its sample, this clonotype was seen many times. Its specificity is not known. Germline CDR1 and CDR2: LNHNV and YYDKDF (reference sequence). Trimming removed 5 bases at V and 6 bases at J, with 13 bases between. The CDR3 runs to 13 residues. Individual cDNA molecules received unique molecular identifiers. TCRdb recomputed calls from the 5' RACE reads with MiXCR, one row per CDR3 protein. Altogether around 47,000 distinct CDR3 sequences are present, about 10% being singletons, with the ten largest covering 13%. Sample: whole blood. V is TRBV15 and J is TRBJ1-2; no clear D. This TCR was recovered from an adult who was a healthcare worker with PCR-confirmed SARS-CoV-2 infection or an uninfected control (not recorded which). CDR3 protein: CATSRQNGNGYTF. The CDR3 DNA is TGTGCCACCAGCCGTCAGAACGGGAATGGCTACACCTTC.